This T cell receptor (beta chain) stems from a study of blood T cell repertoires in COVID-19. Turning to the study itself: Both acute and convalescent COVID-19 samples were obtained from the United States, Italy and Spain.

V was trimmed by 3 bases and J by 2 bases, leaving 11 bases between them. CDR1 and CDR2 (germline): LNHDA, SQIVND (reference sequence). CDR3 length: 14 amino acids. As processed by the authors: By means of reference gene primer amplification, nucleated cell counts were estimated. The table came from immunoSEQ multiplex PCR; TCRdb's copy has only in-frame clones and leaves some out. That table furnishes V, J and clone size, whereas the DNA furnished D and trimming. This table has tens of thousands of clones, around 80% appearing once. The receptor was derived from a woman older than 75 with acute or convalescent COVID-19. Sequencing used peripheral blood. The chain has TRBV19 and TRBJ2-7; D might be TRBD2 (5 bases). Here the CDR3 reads CASSIVTGTYEQYF. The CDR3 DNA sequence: TGTGCCAGTAGTATCGTAACGGGAACCTACGAGCAGTACTTC.